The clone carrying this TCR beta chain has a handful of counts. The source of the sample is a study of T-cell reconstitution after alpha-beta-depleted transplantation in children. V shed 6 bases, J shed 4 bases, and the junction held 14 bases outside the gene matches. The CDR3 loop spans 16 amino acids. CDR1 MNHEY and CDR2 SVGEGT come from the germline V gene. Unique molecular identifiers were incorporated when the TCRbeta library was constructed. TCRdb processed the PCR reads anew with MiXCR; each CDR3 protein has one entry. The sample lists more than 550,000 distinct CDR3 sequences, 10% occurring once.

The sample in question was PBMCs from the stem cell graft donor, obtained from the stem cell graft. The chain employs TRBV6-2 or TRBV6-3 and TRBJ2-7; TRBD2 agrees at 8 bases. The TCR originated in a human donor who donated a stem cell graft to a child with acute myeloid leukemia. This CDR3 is CASSRPHGTRLYEQYF. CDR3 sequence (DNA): TGTGCCAGCAGCCGCCCCCACGGGACTAGACTATACGAGCAGTACTTC.